This T cell receptor (beta chain) was sequenced during a study of control samples from healthy donors and cancer patients. The CDR3 is 16 amino acids. The V gene lost 0 bases and the J gene lost 0 bases, with 7 bases spanning the gap. CDR1 SGHNT and CDR2 YYREEE come from the germline V gene (reference sequence). The protocol was immunoSEQ multiplex PCR, while the TCRdb copy is restricted to in-frame clones and leaves out a portion. The sample includes about 60,000 clones, 80% to 95% of them seen just once. This TCR derives from a man aged 35-49 years with colorectal cancer. Sequenced sample: PBMCs. The chain links TRBV5-4 to TRBJ2-6; D is possibly TRBD1 (5 bases). The CDR3 is CASSLDRLSGANVLTF. The CDR3 coding sequence is TGTGCCAGCAGCTTGGACAGGCTCTCTGGGGCCAACGTCCTGACTTTC. Together with reference TRBV5-4 and TRBJ2-6, the CDR3 gives the full variable domain: ETGVTQSPTHLIKTRGQQVTLRCSSQSGHNTVSWYQQALGQGPQFIFQYYREEENGRGNFPPRFSGLQFPNYSSELNVNALELDDSALYLCASSLDRLSGANVLTFGAGSRLTVL.